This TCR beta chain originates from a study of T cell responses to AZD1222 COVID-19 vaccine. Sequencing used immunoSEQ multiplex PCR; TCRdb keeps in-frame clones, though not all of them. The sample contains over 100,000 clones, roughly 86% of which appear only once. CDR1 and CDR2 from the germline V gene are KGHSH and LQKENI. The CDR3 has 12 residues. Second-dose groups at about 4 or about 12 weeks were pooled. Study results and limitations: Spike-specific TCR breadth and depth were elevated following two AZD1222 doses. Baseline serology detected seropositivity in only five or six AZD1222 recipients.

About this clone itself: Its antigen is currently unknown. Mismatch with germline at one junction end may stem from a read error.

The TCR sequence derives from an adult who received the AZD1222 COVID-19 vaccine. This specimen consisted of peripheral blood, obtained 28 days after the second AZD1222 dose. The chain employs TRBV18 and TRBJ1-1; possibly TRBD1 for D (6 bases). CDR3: CASSPSLQGNRF. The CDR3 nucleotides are TGTGCCAGCTCCCCCAGCCTACAGGGTAATAGATTT.